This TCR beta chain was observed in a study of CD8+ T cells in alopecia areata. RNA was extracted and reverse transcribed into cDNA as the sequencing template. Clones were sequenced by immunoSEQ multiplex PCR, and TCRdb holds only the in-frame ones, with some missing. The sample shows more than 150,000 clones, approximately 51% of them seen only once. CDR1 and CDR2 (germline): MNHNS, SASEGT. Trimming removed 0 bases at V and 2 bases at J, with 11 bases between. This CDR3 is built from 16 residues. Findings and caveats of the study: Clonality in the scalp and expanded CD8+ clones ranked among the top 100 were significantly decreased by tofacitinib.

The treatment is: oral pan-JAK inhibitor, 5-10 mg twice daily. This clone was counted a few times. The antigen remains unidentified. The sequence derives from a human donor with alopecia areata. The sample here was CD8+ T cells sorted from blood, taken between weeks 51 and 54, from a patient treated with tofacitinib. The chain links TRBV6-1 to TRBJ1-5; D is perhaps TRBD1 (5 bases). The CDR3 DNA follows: TGTGCCAGCAGTGAAGCCTCGGGGCAGGGCAATCAGCCCCAGCATTTT. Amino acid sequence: CASSEASGQGNQPQHF.